This T cell receptor (beta chain) was sequenced for a study of beta chain features in type 1 diabetes. Overall study findings and caveats: In type 1 diabetes patients, VDJ junctions had fewer insertions; deletions at these junctions were more frequent. For Type 1 diabetes patients, all four CD4+ subsets carried TCRB CDR3s that were moderately but significantly shorter.

The investigators reverse transcribed all of the isolated RNA, so they sequenced expressed TCRB transcripts. An average around 3.8 million reads came from naive, central memory and regulatory T cell samples. Profiling relied on immunoSEQ multiplex PCR, and the TCRdb table lists in-frame clones only, not all of them. The table records around 710,000 clones, around 12% of them present only once. This clone was seen only a few times. Its antigen is unidentified. Germline loops: CDR1 SGHNT, CDR2 YYREEE (reference sequence). The CDR3 is 15 residues long. Trimming took 0 bases from V and 3 from J; bases not matched to a gene: 1.

Input material: naive CD4+ T cells from blood. The clonotype was recovered from a man aged 25-45 years with type 1 diabetes. This chain uses TRBV5-4 with TRBJ1-4; TRBD1 matches at 8 bases. The CDR3 loop reads CASSLGGQANEKLFF. The DNA of the CDR3 is TGTGCCAGCAGCTTGGGGGGACAGGCTAATGAAAAACTGTTTTTT.